The T cell receptor beta chain under discussion was sequenced for a study of T-cell memory formation after mild COVID-19 (dated by TCRdb to about 2021). Turning to the overall study: Most TCR sequence clusters were specific to one of the two donors. Longitudinal TCRalpha and TCRbeta repertoire sequencing tracked T-cell clones expanding and contracting after mild COVID-19 in two donors. The cohort was made up of two young adult volunteers, one female and one male, who were previously healthy. The research as a whole found: The study included only a couple of mild cases, and larger cohorts that include severe cases with pre-infection samples were judged to be necessary. Contracting CD4+ clones appeared mostly in the CM and EM memory subsets, whereas CD8+ clones were enriched in EMRA. The second-wave clones that peaked on day 37 were not confirmed to be SARS-CoV-2 specific. Some responding clones were found in pre-infection memory, which suggests that pre-existing cross-reactive memory T cells took part in the SARS-CoV-2 response. From day 15 to 85, contracting clones showed balanced CD4/CD8 phenotypes, whereas a second wave of clones that expanded from day 15 to 37 leaned towards CD4+.

PBMCs were isolated by Ficoll-Paque density gradient centrifugation. Instrument on record: Illumina NovaSeq 6000. TCRalpha and TCRbeta cDNA libraries were built by 5'RACE with constant-segment primers, adding sample barcodes and unique molecular identifiers. Trizol reagent was used to extract RNA from every sample. Libraries were amplified in two PCR steps, with a second sample barcode and Illumina TruSeq adapters added in the second step. The libraries were sequenced on an Illumina NovaSeq using 2 x 150 bp paired-end reads. The study's own analysis went as follows. Demultiplexing of reads and collapsing into UMI-guided consensus sequences were performed with migec v1.2.7. Using mixcr v2.1.11, UMI consensuses were aligned to TRA and TRB V and J templates and then assembled into clonotypes. Clonotypes were classified as expanded or contracted when called significant by both edgeR and NoisET, with noise models trained on biological replicates. edgeR calls used a false discovery rate-adjusted p below 0.01 and a log2 fold-change threshold of 1. As an exploratory analysis of dynamics, max-normalized trajectories of the 1000 most abundant clonotypes were examined with PCA combined with hierarchical clustering. The CD4 or CD8 phenotype of responding clones was assigned using the separately sequenced CD4+ and CD8+ repertoires. In-frame beta chains were kept once TCRdb had trimmed the public reads at Q25 with fastp and called clones with MiXCR. When rows share a CDR3 protein, they turn into one entry using the most common DNA and genes. For this entry, the V and J calls and clone size follow TCRdb and not the study's own pipeline. This sample holds approximately 270,000 distinct CDR3 sequences; 16% were observed only once. The ten biggest clones cover more than 20% of the sample.

This clonotype has only a few counts. This receptor's antigen is unknown. No base quality information exists; no much larger clone differs at one position. The source material was PBMCs or a T cell subset sorted from them (not recorded which). The sequence was obtained from a young man who had mild COVID-19 (a few samples of this study predate the infection). The sample titles of this study are shuffled in the database, so cell type and time point are left out; the donor was told from shared clones.

The DNA sequence is as follows: TGCAGTGCTAGAGCCCTTAGCGGGGGAGGAGAGACCCAGTACTTC. This translates into CSARALSGGGETQYF. This chain is built from TRBV20-1 and TRBJ2-5, and TRBD2 aligns with 9 junction nucleotides. The germline V gene (reference sequence) sets CDR1 to DFQATT and CDR2 to SNEGSKA. Trimming leaves V shorter by 1 base and J shorter by 4 bases, with the junction holding 7 bases beyond the gene matches. The CDR3 runs 15 amino acids, cysteine and phenylalanine included. The only DNA kept is the CDR3, 45 bases in frame from the first base.